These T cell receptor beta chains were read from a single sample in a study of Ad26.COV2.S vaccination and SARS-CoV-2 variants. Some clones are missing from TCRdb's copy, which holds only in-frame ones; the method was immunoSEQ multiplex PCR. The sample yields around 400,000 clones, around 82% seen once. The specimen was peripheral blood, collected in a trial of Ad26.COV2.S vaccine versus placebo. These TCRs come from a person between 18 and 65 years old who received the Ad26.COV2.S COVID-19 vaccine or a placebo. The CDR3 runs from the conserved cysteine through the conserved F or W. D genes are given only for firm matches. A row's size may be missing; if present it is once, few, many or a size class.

CASSLVGGGTDTQYF | TGTGCCAGCAGCTTAGTGGGGGGCGGCACAGATACGCAGTATTTT | TRBV7-2 | . | . | TRBJ2-3
CASSLDQVGDRADYEQYF | TGTGCCAGCAGCTTAGATCAGGTGGGGGACAGGGCCGACTACGAGCAGTACTTC | TRBV11-3 | TRBD1 | . | TRBJ2-7
CASGLVRTDSGNTIYF | TGTGCTAGTGGTTTGGTACGCACGGACTCTGGAAACACCATATATTTT | TRBV12-5 | . | . | TRBJ1-3
CASSRGLAGPYEQYF | TGTGCCAGCAGCCGCGGACTAGCGGGGCCCTACGAGCAGTACTTC | TRBV14 | TRBD2 | . | TRBJ2-7
CASSIDVRNEQFF | TGTGCCAGTAGTATAGATGTCCGCAATGAGCAGTTCTTC | TRBV19 | . | . | TRBJ2-1
CASSIVPGRAGNTIYF | TGTGCCAGTAGTATAGTCCCCGGCCGCGCTGGAAACACCATATATTTT | TRBV19 | . | . | TRBJ1-3
CASKIRGPNTEAFF | TGTGCCAGCAAAATACGGGGCCCGAACACTGAAGCTTTCTTT | TRBV27 | . | . | TRBJ1-1
CASSLRTGNKQPQHF | TGTGCCAGCAGTTTGAGGACAGGGAATAAGCAGCCCCAGCATTTT | TRBV6-5 | TRBD1 | . | TRBJ1-5
CASQLTPGLMSQYF | TGTGCCAGCCAATTGACCCCGGGACTAATGTCGCAGTATTTT | TRBV19 | TRBD2 | . | TRBJ2-3
CASSLAGNRNEQFF | TGTGCCAGCAGCTTAGCCGGGAATCGGAATGAGCAGTTCTTC | TRBV11-2 | . | . | TRBJ2-1
CASSDPGQGFLQPQHF | TGTGCCAGCTCAGATCCGGGACAGGGCTTTTTGCAGCCCCAGCATTTT | TRBV18 | TRBD1 | . | TRBJ1-5
CASSVRDRGLGQFF | TGTGCCAGCAGCGTCCGGGACAGGGGCCTGGGGCAGTTCTTC | TRBV5-4 | TRBD1 | . | TRBJ2-1
CSVDLDGANVLTF | TGCAGCGTTGACTTAGACGGGGCCAACGTCCTGACTTTC | TRBV29-1 | . | . | TRBJ2-6
CASSSFGLRGELFF | TGTGCCAGCAGCTCATTCGGACTCCGCGGGGAGCTGTTTTTT | TRBV28 | . | . | TRBJ2-2
CASSAVPWGYGYTF | TGTGCCAGCAGTGCCGTTCCTTGGGGGTATGGCTACACCTTC | TRBV27 | . | . | TRBJ1-2
CASSPGTGYTEAFF | TGTGCCAGCAGCCCTGGGACAGGGTACACTGAAGCTTTCTTT | TRBV7-9 | TRBD1 | few | TRBJ1-1
CASKGGEQFF | TGCGCCAGCAAGGGAGGGGAGCAGTTCTTC | TRBV23-1 | TRBD2 | once | TRBJ2-1
CASSDPWRTTNEKLFF | TGTGCCAGCAGTGATCCCTGGCGGACGACTAATGAAAAACTGTTTTTT | TRBV6-1 | . | . | TRBJ1-4
CSARTGGGTNEKLFF | TGCAGCGCTAGAACCGGGGGAGGAACTAATGAAAAACTGTTTTTT | TRBV29-1 | . | . | TRBJ1-4
CASSEQGSRPQYF | TGTGCCAGCAGTGAACAGGGCTCCCGGCCGCAGTATTTT | TRBV2 | . | . | TRBJ2-3
CASSSTGGFNYGYTF | TGTGCCAGCAGCTCCACAGGGGGTTTCAACTATGGCTACACCTTC | TRBV7-2 | TRBD1 | . | TRBJ1-2
CASSIGIGYTF | TGTGCCAGTAGTATAGGGATCGGCTACACCTTC | TRBV19 | . | . | TRBJ1-2
CAISQGGNTIYF | TGTGCCATCAGCCAGGGAGGGAACACCATATATTTT | TRBV10-3 | . | many | TRBJ1-3
CASSVVGAGTEAFF | TGTGCCAGCAGCGTAGTGGGGGCCGGCACTGAAGCTTTCTTT | TRBV9 | . | . | TRBJ1-1
CASSPRRTNYGYTF | TGTGCCAGCAGCCCCCGGCGGACTAACTATGGCTACACCTTC | TRBV3-1/TRBV3-2 | . | . | TRBJ1-2
CAWTRGLSYEQYF | TGTGCCTGGACCAGGGGGCTCTCCTACGAGCAGTACTTC | TRBV30 | TRBD1 | . | TRBJ2-7
CASREGRVEETQYF | TGTGCCAGCAGAGAGGGACGGGTGGAGGAGACCCAGTACTTC | TRBV11-3 | . | . | TRBJ2-5
CASSQTPAARVEGMGEAFF | TGCGCCAGCAGCCAAACACCCGCGGCCAGGGTTGAGGGGATGGGTGAGGCTTTCTTT | TRBV4-3 | . | . | TRBJ1-1
CASSPGQGAAYGYTF | TGCGCCAGCAGCCCTGGACAGGGGGCAGCCTATGGCTACACCTTC | TRBV5-1 | TRBD1 | . | TRBJ1-2
CASSPLEGAEAFF | TGTGCCAGCAGCCCTCTAGAGGGAGCTGAAGCTTTCTTT | TRBV5-4 | . | . | TRBJ1-1
CASSSTTSRVYEQYF | TGCGCCAGCAGCTCGACGACTAGCAGGGTCTACGAGCAGTACTTC | TRBV5-1 | TRBD2 | . | TRBJ2-7
CASSPGTYVPMNTQYF | TGTGCCAGTAGTCCAGGGACTTATGTCCCTATGAATACGCAGTATTTT | TRBV19 | . | . | TRBJ2-3
CASSLTTGFTPLHF | TGTGCCAGCAGCTTGACTACAGGGTTTACACCCCTCCACTTT | TRBV5-5 | . | few | TRBJ1-6
CASSELGNTEAFF | TGTGCCAGCAGTGAACTGGGGAACACTGAAGCTTTCTTT | TRBV25-1 | . | . | TRBJ1-1